The clone carrying this TCR beta chain was seen once. The data were taken from a study of shared clonotypes between healthy human individuals. Produced via immunoSEQ multiplex PCR; TCRdb's table is partial and in-frame only. The sample has 2.3 million or so clones, just over 90% seen once. The CDR3 has 14 residues. The V end lost 5 bases, the J end lost 1 base, and 11 bases lay between the germline ends. Looked up from germline, CDR1 is GTSNPN and CDR2 is SVGIG (reference sequence). The clonotype was recovered from a man aged 18 to 35 in good health. Some clones in this sample may be carry-over from other donors' samples. Sequenced material: naive CD4+ T cells from PBMCs. As for subset: CD45RA+ positively selected. J is TRBJ2-2 and V is TRBV30; D might be TRBD2 (6 bases). CDR3 coding DNA: TGTGCCTGGGGCCGGGACTTGAACACCGGGGAGCTGTTTTTT. Its translation: CAWGRDLNTGELFF.